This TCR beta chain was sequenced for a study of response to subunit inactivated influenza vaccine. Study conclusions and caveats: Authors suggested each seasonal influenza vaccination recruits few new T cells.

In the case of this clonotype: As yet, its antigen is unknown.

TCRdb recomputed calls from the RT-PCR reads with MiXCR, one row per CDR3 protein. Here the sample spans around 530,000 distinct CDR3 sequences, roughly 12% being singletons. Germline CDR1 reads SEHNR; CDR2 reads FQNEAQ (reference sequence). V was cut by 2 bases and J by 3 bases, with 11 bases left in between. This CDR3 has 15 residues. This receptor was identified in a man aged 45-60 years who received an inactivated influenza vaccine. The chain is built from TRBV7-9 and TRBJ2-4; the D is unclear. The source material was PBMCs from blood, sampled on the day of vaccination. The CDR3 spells CASSLTANNKNIQYF. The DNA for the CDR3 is TGTGCCAGCAGCTTAACAGCAAACAACAAAAACATTCAGTACTTC.